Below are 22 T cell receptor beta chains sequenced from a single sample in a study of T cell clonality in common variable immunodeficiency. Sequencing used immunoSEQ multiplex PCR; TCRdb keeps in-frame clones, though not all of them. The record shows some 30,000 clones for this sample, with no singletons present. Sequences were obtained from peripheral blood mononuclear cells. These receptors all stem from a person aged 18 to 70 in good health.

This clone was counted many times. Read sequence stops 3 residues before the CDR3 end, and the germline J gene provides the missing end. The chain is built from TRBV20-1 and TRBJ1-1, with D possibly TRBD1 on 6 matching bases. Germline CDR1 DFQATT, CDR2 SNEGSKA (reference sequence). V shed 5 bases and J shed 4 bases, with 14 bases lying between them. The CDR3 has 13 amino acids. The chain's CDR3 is CSASGGQFTEAFF. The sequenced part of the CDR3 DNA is TGCAGTGCTTCCGGTGGACAGTTCACTGAA.

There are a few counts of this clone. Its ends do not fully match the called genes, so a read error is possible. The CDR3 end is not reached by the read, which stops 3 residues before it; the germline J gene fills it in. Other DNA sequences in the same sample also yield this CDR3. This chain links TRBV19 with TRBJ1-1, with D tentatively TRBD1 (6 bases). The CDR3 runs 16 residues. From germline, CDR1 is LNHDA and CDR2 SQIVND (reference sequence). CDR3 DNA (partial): TGTGCCAGTAGTGGGGGCGGGGGCTGGGTGAATACTGAA. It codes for CASSGGGGWVNTE. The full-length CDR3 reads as CASSGGGGWVNTEAFF.

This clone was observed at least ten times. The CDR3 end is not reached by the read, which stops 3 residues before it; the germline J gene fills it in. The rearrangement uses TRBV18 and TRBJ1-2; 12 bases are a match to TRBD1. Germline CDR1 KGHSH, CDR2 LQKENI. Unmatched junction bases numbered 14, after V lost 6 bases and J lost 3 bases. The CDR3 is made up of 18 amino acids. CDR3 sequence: CASSSQGDRGQEDYGYTF. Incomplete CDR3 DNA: TGTGCCAGCTCCTCCCAGGGGGACAGGGGGCAAGAGGACTATGGC. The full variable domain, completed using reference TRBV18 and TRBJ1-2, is NAGVMQNPRHLVRRRGQEARLRCSPMKGHSHVYWYRQLPEEGLKFMVYLQKENIIDESGMPKERFSAEFPKEGPSILRIQQVVRGDSAAYFCASSSQGDRGQEDYGYTFGSGTRLTVV.

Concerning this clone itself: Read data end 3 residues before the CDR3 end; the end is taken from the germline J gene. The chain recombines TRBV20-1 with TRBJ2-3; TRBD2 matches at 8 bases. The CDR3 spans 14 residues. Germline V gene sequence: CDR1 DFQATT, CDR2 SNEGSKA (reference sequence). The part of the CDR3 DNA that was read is TGCAGTGCTAGAGAACCAGCGGGAGTAGAGACG. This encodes CSAREPAGVET. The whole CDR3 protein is CSAREPAGVETQYF.

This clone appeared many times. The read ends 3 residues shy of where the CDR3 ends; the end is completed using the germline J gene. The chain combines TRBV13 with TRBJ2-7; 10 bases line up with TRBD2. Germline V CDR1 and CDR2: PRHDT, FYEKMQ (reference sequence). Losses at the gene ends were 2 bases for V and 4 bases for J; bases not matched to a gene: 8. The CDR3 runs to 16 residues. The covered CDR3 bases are TGTGCCAGCAGCTTACGAGGGAGCGGGAGGGGTTACGAG. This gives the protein CASSLRGSGRGYE. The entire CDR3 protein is CASSLRGSGRGYEQYF.

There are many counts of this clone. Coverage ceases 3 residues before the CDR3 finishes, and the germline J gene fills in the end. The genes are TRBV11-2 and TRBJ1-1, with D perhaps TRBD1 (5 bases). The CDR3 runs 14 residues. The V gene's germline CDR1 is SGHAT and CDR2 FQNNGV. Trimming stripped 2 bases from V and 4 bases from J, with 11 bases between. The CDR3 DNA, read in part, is TGTGCCAGCAGCTTAAAATTGGACACCACTGAA. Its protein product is CASSLKLDTTE. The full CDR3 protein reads CASSLKLDTTEAFF.

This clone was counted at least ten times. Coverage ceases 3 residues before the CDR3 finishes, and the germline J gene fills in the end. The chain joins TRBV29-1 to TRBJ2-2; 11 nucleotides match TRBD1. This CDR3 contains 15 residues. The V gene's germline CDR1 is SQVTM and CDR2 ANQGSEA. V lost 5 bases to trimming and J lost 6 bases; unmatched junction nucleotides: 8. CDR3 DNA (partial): TGCAGCGTTAAACCGGGACAGGGGGAATCCGGGGAG. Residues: CSVKPGQGESGE. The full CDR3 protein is CSVKPGQGESGELFF.

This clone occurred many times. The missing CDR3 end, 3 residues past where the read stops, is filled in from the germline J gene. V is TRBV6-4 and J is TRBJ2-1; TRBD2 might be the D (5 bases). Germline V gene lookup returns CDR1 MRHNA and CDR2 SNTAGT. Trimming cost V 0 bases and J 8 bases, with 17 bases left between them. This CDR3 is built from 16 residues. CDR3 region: CASSDSSATGLYEQFF. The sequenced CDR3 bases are TGTGCCAGCAGTGACTCGAGTGCGACTGGACTTTATGAG.

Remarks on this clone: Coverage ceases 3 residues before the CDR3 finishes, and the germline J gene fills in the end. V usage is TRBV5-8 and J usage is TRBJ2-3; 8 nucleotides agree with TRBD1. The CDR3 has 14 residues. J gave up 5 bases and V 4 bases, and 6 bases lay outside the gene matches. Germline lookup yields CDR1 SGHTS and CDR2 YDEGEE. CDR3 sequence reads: CASSLGQGRDTQYF. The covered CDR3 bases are TGTGCCAGCAGCCTTGGACAGGGAAGAGATACG.

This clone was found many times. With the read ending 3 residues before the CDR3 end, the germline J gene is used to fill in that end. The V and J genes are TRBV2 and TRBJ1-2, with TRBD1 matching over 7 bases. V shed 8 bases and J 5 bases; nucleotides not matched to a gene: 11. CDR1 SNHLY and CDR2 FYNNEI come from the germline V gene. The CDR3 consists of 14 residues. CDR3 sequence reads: CASSGSRQGYGYTF. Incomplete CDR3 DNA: TGTGCCAGCTCAGGGTCGCGACAGGGTTATGGC. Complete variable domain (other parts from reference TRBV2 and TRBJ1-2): EPEVTQTPSHQVTQMGQEVILRCVPISNHLYFYWYRQILGQKVEFLVSFYNNEISEKSEIFDDQFSVERPDGSNFTLKIRSTKLEDSAMYFCASSGSRQGYGYTFGSGTRLTVV.

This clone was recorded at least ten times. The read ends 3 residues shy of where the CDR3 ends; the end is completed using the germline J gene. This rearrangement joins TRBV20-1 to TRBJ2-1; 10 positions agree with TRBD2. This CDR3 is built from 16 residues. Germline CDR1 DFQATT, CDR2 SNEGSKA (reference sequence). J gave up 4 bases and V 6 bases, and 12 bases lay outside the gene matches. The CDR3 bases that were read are TGCAGTGCCTATGGACTAGCGGCTCAGGATTACAATGAG. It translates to CSAYGLAAQDYNE. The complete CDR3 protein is CSAYGLAAQDYNEQFF.

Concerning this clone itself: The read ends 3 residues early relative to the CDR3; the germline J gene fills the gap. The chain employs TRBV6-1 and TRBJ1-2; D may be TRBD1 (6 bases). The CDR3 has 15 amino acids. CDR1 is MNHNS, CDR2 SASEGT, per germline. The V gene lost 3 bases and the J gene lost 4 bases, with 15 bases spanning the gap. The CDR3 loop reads CASSEDQGTGYGYTF. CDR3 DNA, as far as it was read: TGTGCCAGCAGTGAGGATCAGGGGACGGGCTATGGC.

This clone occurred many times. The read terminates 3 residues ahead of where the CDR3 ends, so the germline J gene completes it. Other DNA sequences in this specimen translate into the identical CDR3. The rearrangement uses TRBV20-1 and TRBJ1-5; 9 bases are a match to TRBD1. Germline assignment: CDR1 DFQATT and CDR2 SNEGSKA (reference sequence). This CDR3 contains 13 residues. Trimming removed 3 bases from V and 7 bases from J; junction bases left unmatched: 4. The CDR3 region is CSARDRGYQPQHF. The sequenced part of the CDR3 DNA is TGCAGTGCTAGGGACAGGGGCTACCAGCCC.

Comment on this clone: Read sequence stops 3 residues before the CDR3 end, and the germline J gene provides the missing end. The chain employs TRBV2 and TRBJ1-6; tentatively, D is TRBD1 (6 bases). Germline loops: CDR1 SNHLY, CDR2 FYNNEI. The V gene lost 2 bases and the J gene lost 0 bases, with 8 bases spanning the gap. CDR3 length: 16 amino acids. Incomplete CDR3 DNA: TGTGCCAGCAGTGAACAGGGGAGCTCCTATAATTCACCC. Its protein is CASSEQGSSYNSP. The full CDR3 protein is CASSEQGSSYNSPLHF.

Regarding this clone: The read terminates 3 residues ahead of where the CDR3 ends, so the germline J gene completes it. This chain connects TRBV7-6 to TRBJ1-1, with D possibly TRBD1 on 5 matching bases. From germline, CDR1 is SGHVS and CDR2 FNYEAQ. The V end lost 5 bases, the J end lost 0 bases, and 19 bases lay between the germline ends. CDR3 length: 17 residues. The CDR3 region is CASSPQEGLTMNTEAFF. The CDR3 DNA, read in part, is TGTGCCAGCAGCCCGCAAGAGGGACTGACAATGAACACTGAA.

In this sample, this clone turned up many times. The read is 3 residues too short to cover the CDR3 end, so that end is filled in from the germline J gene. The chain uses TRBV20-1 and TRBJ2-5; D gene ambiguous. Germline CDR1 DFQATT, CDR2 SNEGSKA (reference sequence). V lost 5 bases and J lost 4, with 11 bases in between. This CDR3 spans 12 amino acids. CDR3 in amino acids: CSAASAGETQYF. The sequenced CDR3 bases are TGCAGTGCTGCCTCGGCAGGAGAGACC.

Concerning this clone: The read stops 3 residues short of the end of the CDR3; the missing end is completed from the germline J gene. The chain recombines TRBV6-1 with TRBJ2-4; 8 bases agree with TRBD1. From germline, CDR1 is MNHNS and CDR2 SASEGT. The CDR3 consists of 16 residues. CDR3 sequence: CASSEGGLGQAYGQYF. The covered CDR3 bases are TGTGCCAGCAGTGAAGGGGGGTTGGGACAGGCCTATGGT.

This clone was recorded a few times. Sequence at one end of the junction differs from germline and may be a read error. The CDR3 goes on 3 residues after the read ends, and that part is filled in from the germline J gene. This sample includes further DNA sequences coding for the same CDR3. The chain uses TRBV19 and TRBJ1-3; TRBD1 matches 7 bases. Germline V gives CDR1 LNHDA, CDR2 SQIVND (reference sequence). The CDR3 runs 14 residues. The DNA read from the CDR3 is TGTGCCAGTAAACAGGGGAGCTCTGGAAACACA. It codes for CASKQGSSGNT. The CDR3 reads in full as CASKQGSSGNTIYF.

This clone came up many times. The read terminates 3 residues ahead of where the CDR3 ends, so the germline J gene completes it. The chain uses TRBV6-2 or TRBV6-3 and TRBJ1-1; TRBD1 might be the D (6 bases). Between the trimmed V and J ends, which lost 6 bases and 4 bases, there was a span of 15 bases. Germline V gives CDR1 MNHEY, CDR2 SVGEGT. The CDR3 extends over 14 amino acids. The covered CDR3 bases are TGTGCCAGCAGCCCCGTGGGGGCGCGCACTGAA. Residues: CASSPVGARTE. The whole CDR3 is CASSPVGARTEAFF.

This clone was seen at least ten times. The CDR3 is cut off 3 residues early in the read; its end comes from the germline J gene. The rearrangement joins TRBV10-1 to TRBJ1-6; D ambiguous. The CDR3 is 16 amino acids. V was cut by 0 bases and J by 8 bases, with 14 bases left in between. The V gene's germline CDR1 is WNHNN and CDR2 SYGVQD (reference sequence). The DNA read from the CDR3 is TGCGCCAGCAGTGAGTCGATCGGGGATGGGGATTCACCC. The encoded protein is CASSESIGDGDSP. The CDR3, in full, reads CASSESIGDGDSPLHF.

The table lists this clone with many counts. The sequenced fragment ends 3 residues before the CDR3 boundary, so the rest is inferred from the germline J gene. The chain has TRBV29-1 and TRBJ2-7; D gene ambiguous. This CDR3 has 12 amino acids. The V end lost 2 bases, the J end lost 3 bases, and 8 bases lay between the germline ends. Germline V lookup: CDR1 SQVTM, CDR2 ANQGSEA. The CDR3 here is CSVEISSYEQYF. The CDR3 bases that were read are TGCAGCGTTGAAATCTCTAGCTACGAG.

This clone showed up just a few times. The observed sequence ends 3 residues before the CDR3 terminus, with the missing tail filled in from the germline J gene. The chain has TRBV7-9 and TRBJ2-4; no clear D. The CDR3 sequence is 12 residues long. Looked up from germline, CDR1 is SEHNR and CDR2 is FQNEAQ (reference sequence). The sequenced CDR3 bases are TGTGCCAGCAGCTTAGCCCCAGATGGT. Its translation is CASSLAPDG. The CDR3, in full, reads CASSLAPDGQYF.